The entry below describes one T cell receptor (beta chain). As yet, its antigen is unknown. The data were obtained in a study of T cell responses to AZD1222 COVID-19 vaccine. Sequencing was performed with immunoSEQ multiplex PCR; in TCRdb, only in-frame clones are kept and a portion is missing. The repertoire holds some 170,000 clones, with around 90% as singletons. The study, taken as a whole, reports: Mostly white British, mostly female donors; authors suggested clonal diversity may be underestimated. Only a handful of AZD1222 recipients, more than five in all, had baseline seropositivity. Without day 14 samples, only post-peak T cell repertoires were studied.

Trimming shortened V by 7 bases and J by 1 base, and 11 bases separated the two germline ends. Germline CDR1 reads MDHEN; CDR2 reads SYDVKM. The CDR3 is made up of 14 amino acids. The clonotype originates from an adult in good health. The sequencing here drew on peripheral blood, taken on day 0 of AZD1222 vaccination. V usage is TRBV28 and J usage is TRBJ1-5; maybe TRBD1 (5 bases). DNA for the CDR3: TGTGCCAGCATTGGGGGATCAAGCAATCAGCCCCAGCATTTT. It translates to CASIGGSSNQPQHF. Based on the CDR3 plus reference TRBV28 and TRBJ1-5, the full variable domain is DVKVTQSSRYLVKRTGEKVFLECVQDMDHENMFWYRQDPGLGLRLIYFSYDVKMKEKGDIPEGYSVSREKKERFSLILESASTNQTSMYLCASIGGSSNQPQHFGDGTRLSIL.